This TCR beta chain was identified during a study of shared clonotypes between healthy human individuals. Positive CCR7 selection of CD45RO-negative cells yielded the naive CD8 cells, and terminally differentiated effector memory CD45RA+ cells were excluded. Libraries were prepared by immunoSEQ multiplex PCR; TCRdb keeps only in-frame clonotypes and omits some of them. The data contain about 2.1 million clones, approximately 92% of them singletons. Germline values: CDR1 SQVTM, CDR2 ANQGSEA. This CDR3 region has 12 residues. The V gene lost 4 bases and the J gene lost 9 bases, with 13 bases spanning the gap.

The TCR was taken from a man aged 18 to 35 in good health. Some clones in this sample may be carry-over from other donors' samples. The V call is TRBV29-1, the J call TRBJ2-1; D gene ambiguous. Input material: naive CD8+ T cells from PBMCs. The CDR3 reads CSVVPAHGEQFF. The CDR3 coding sequence is TGCAGCGTTGTCCCCGCGCATGGTGAGCAGTTCTTC.